This record concerns one T cell receptor beta chain sequence. The antigen remains undetermined. The table came from immunoSEQ multiplex PCR; TCRdb's copy has only in-frame clones and leaves some out. The sample consists of approximately 65,000 clones, 90% to 95% of them appearing once. From the 120-subject validation cohort, which was separate from the approximately 670-subject first cohort, the donors were drawn. The data were obtained in a study of cytomegalovirus exposure and HLA in healthy donors. Study context: The approximately 120 validation repertoires used the same platform as the 650 to 850 first-cohort repertoires, a later analysis reported. Study observations and caveats: Reports described diagnosis of cytomegalovirus status by the classifier as highly specific and sensitive. The majority of TCR sequences were rare, yet some public TCRs appeared in many donors.

The V end lost 3 bases, the J end lost 2 bases, and 2 bases lay between the germline ends. There are 12 residues in the CDR3. The germline gives CDR1 KGHSH, CDR2 LQKENI. The gene calls are TRBV18 and TRBJ1-5; no clear D. The specimen sequenced was PBMCs. The sequence was obtained from a man between 18 and 35 years old in good health and CMV-seronegative. This chain's CDR3 is CASSPGNQPQHF. CDR3 bases: TGTGCCAGCTCACCCGGCAATCAGCCCCAGCATTTT. Looking up the rest from reference TRBV18 and TRBJ1-5 gives the full variable domain: NAGVMQNPRHLVRRRGQEARLRCSPMKGHSHVYWYRQLPEEGLKFMVYLQKENIIDESGMPKERFSAEFPKEGPSILRIQQVVRGDSAAYFCASSPGNQPQHFGDGTRLSIL.